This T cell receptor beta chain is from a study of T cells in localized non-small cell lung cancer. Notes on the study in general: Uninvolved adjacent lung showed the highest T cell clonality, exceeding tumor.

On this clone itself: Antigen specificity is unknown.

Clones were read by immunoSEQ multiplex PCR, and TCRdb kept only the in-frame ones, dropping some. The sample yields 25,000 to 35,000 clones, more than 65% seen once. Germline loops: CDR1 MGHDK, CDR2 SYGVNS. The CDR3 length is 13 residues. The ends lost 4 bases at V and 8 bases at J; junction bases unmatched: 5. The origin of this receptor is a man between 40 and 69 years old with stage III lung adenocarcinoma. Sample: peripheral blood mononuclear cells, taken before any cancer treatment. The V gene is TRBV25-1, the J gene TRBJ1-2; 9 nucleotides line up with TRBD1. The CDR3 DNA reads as TGTGCCAGCAGTGGCCACAGGGGGCTCGGCTACACCTTC. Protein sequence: CASSGHRGLGYTF.